The clone carrying this TCR beta chain came up once. Its antigen is not identified. This sample was included in a study of T cell clones after liver transplantation. Across the whole study: Without induction therapy, subjects received standard immunosuppression until 12-24 months post-transplant. Patients counted as tolerant after at least one year off all immunosuppression, enzymes not exceeding twice normal. The study's findings and limits: A larger donor-reactive than third-party decline suggested partial antigen-specific deletion.

Measured with immunoSEQ multiplex PCR; TCRdb has only the in-frame clones, and not every one. The sample consists of around 120,000 clones, approximately 90% of them appearing once. Sorting of unstimulated PBMCs yielded separate CD3+CD4+ and CD3+CD8+ fractions. Trimming left V 4 bases short and J 2 bases short, with 13 bases between. The CDR3 sequence is 14 residues long. Germline CDR1 is SGHRS and CDR2 is YFSETQ. The gene calls are TRBV5-1 and TRBJ2-7; D is perhaps TRBD1 (5 bases). The specimen comprised CD4+ T cells from blood, sampled 12 months after liver transplant. This clonotype was obtained from a human patient who received a liver transplant. Some T cells may trace back to the graft donor. Here the CDR3 DNA reads TGCGCCAGCAGCGGAAACAGGATAACCTACGAGCAGTACTTC. This translates into CASSGNRITYEQYF.